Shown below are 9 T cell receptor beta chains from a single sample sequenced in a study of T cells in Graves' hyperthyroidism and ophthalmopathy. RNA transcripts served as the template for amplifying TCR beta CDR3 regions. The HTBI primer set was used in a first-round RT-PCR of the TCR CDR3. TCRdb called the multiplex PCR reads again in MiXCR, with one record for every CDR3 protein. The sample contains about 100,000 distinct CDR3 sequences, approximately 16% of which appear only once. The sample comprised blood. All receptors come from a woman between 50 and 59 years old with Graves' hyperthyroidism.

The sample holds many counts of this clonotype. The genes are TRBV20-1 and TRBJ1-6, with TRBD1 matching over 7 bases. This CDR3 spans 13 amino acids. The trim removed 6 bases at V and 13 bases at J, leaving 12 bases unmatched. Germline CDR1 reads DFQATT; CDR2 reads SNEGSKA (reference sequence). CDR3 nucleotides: TGCAGTGCCCCGAAAACCACAGGGGCCCCCCTCCACTTT. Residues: CSAPKTTGAPLHF.

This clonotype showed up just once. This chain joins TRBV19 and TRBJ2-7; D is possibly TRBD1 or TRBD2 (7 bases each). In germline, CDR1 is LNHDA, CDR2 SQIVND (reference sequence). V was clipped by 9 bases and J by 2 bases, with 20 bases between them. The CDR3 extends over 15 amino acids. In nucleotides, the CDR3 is TGTGCCAGCGCCGCACGGGGGGACAGTCCCTACGAGCAGTACTTC. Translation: CASAARGDSPYEQYF.

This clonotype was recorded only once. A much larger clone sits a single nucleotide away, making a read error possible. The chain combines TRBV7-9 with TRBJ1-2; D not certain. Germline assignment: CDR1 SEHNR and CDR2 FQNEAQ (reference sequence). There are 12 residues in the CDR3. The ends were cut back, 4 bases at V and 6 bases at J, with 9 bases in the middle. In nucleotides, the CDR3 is TGTGCCAGCAGCTCGACAAGGGATGGCTACACCTTC. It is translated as CASSSTRDGYTF.

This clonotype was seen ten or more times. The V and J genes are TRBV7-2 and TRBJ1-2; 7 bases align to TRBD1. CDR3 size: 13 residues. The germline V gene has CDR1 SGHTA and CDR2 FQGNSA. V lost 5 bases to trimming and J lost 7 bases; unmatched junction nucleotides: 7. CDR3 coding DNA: TGTGCCAGCAGCGTACAGGGGAAAGGTGGCTACACCTTC. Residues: CASSVQGKGGYTF.

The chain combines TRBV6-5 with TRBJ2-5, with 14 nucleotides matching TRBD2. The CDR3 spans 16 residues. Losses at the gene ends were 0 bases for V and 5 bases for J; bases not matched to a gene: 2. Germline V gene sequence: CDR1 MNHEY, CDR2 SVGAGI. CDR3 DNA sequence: TGTGCCAGCAGTTACTCCGGGACTAGCGGGAGTGAGACCCAGTACTTC. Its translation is CASSYSGTSGSETQYF.

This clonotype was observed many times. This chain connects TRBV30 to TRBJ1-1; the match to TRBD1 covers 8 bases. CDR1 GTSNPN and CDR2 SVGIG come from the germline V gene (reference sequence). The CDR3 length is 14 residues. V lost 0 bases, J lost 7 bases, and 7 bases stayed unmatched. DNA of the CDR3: TGTGCCTGGAGTGTACGCAGGGGGCCTCTTGAAGCTTTCTTT. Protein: CAWSVRRGPLEAFF.

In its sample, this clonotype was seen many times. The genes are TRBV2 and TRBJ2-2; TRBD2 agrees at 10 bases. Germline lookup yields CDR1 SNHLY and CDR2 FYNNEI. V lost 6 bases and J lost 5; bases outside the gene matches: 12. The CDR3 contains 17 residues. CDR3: CASSRGSSGRGTGELFF. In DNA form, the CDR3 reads TGTGCCAGCAGCCGCGGGTCTAGCGGGAGAGGGACCGGGGAGCTGTTTTTT.

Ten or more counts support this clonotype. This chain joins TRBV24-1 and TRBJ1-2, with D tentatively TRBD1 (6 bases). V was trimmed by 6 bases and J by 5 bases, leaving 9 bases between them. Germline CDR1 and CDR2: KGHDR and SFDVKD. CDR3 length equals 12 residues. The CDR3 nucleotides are TGTGCCACCAGTAGCACAGGGTATGGCTACACCTTC. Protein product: CATSSTGYGYTF.

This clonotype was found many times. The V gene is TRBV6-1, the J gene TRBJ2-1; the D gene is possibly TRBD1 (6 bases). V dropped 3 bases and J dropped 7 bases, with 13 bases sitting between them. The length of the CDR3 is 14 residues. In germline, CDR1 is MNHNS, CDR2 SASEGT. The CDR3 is CASSEDSLRNEQFF. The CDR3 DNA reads TGTGCCAGCAGTGAGGACAGTCTGCGGAATGAGCAGTTCTTC.